The source of this T cell receptor (beta chain) is a study of technical replicates of blood from four donors (dated by TCRdb to the late 2010s). Comments on this clone: Its cognate antigen has yet to be identified. Base-call qualities are not available, and no considerably larger clone is one nucleotide away.

Libraries were prepared through the immunoSEQ multiplex PCR assay. TCRdb took over this immuneACCESS table, retaining in-frame rearrangements with V and J assigned. Such tables are incomplete; in checked studies, under half of the missing clones stem from an unresolved V gene, and the remainder is unexplained. The sample records approximately 85,000 clones, 94% of which are singletons. Clones ranked in the top ten supply 0.2% to 0.3% of the sample. The CDR3, from cysteine to phenylalanine, totals 14 residues. CDR3 DNA only is kept here, 42 bases in frame from base 1. For this chain, trimming is 5 bases at the V end and 5 bases at the J end, and the number of junction bases without a gene match is 9. In the germline V gene, CDR1 corresponds to SGHRS and CDR2 to YFSETQ.

The chain employs TRBV5-1 and TRBJ1-2, and 7 bases in between align with TRBD1. The source is a human donor in good health. The sequenced sample was T cells isolated from PBMCs. The DNA sequence follows: TGCGCCAGCAGTTCGGCGGGACAGCTTTATGGCTACACCTTC. Its protein is CASSSAGQLYGYTF.